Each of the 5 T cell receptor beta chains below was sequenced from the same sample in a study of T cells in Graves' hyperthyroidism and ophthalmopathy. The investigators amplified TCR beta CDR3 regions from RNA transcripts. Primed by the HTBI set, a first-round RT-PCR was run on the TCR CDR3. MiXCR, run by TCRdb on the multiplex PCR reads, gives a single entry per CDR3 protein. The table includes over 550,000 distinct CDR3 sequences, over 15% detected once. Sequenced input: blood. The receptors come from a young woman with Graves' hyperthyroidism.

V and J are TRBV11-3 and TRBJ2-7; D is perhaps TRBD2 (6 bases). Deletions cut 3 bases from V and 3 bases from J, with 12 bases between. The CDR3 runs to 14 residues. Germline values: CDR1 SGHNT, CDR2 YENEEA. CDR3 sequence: CASSFGGVDYEQYF. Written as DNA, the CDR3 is TGTGCCAGCAGCTTCGGCGGGGTGGACTACGAGCAGTACTTC.

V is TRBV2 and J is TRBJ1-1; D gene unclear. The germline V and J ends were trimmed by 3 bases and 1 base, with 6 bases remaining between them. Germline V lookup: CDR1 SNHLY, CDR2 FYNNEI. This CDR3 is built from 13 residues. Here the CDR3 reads CASSEAENTEAFF. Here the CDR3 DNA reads TGTGCCAGCAGTGAGGCAGAGAACACTGAAGCTTTCTTT.

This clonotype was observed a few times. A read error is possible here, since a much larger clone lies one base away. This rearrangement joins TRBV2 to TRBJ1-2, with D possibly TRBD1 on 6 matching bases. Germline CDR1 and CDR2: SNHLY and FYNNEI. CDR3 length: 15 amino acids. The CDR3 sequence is CASTPSGDLGYGYAF. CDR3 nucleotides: TGTGCCAGCACCCCCTCAGGGGATCTTGGCTATGGCTACGCCTTC.

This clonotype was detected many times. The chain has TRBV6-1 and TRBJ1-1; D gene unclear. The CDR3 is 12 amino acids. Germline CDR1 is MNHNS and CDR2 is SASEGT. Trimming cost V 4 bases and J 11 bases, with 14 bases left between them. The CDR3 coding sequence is TGTGCCAGCAGTGCCTATACGGCGGGGGCTTTCTTT. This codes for CASSAYTAGAFF.

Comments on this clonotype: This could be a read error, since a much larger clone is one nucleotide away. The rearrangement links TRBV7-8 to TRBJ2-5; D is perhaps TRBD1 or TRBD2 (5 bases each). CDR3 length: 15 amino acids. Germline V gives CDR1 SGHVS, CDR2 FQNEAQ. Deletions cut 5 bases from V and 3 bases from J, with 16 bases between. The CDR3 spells CASSDRGRWEETQYF. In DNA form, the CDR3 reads TGTGCCAGCAGCGATAGGGGACGGTGGGAAGAGACCCAGTACTTC. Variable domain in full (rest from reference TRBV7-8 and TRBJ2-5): GAGVSQSPRYKVAKRGQDVALRCDPISGHVSLFWYQQALGQGPEFLTYFQNEAQLDKSGLPSDRFFAERPEGSVSTLKIQRTQQEDSAVYLCASSDRGRWEETQYFGPGTRLLVL.